This T cell receptor (beta chain) is from a study of shared T cell receptors in the human thymus. This clone has only one observation. Trimming removed 3 bases at V and 5 bases at J, with 20 bases between. CDR1 and CDR2 (germline): WSHSY, SAAADI. The CDR3 has 17 residues. Sequencing used immunoSEQ multiplex PCR; TCRdb keeps in-frame clones, though not all of them. The sample lists roughly 500,000 clones; around 78% were seen once. This sample also belongs to another study, concerning human thymus T cells. That work states: Healthy Finnish infants having corrective surgery for congenital heart defects served as donors. Thymic material originated from resections removed in the course of corrective heart surgery.

This chain connects TRBV10-2 to TRBJ1-5, with a weak D call TRBD1 (5 bases). Sequenced: thymocytes. The sequence was collected from a boy under two years old with a congenital heart defect. The CDR3 DNA is TGCGCCAGCAGTGACAGGGAGGGCTGGATTGGGCATCAGCCCCAGCATTTT. Its translation: CASSDREGWIGHQPQHF.